The clone carrying this TCR beta chain showed up many times. The antigen is not known. The sample belongs to a study of T cells in Graves' hyperthyroidism and ophthalmopathy. Study-level points and caveats: Most thyroid clonotypes with frequency above 0.001 were detected in blood.

What was amplified from RNA transcripts were TCR beta CDR3 regions. Carried out on the TCR CDR3, a first-round RT-PCR used the HTBI primer set. TCRdb passed the multiplex PCR reads through MiXCR, listing each CDR3 protein once. The sample includes about 360,000 distinct CDR3 sequences, under 15% of them seen just once. Stable disease denoted Graves' hyperthyroidism without ophthalmopathy progression within 18 months. The sequence was obtained from a woman aged 18 to 35 with Graves' hyperthyroidism. The sample was blood.

The CDR3 spells CAISEHRGVNTEAFF. The CDR3 nucleotides are TGTGCCATCAGTGAGCACCGGGGCGTGAACACTGAAGCTTTCTTT. The chain links TRBV10-3 to TRBJ1-1, with D perhaps TRBD1 (5 bases). Germline CDR1 ENHRY, CDR2 SYGVKD. The length of the CDR3 is 15 residues. The V end lost 2 bases, the J end lost 0 bases, and 10 bases lay between the germline ends.